This TCR beta chain came from a study of blood T cell repertoires in COVID-19. Study summary: The origin of the acute and convalescent COVID-19 samples was the United States, Italy and Spain.

The V gene's germline CDR1 is SNHLY and CDR2 FYNNEI. This CDR3 is 13 amino acids long. J was trimmed by 6 bases and V by 6 bases; bases with no gene match: 7. Clones were read by immunoSEQ multiplex PCR, and TCRdb kept only the in-frame ones, dropping some. The table includes a few hundred thousand clones, about nine tenths detected once. The source of this sequence is a man aged 55 to 70 with acute or convalescent COVID-19. Sequencing input: peripheral blood. The chain links TRBV2 to TRBJ2-7; 8 bases fit TRBD2. The CDR3 nucleotides are TGTGCCAGCAGGCCCAGCCGGGAGGGCGAGCAGTACTTC. It translates to CASRPSREGEQYF.